The clone carrying this T cell receptor (beta chain) has a count of ten or more. Its antigen is not identified. This sample stems from a study of blood T cells in healthy people across ages. Whole-study context: Template switching caught about one barcoded beta molecule for each two T cells.

Through a sample-barcoded 5' primer and a J-beta primer mix, a second PCR was run for about 6 to 11 cycles. Each TCR beta cDNA got a 12-nucleotide random molecular identifier. TCRdb re-analysed the 5' RACE reads in MiXCR, keeping a single row per CDR3 protein. Of 1.5 million to 2 million distinct CDR3 sequences listed, over 25% were seen once; the top ten hold about 8%. Study observations and caveats: Naive and antigen-experienced cells could not be conclusively compared, given unsorted PBMCs. Per million T cells, TCR beta diversity dropped roughly linearly as age increased.

V was cut by 6 bases and J by 1 base, with 11 bases left in between. CDR1 and CDR2 from the germline V gene are MNHEY and SVGEGT. The CDR3 spans 14 residues. The sequencing sample was made of blood. This chain uses TRBV6-2 or TRBV6-3 with TRBJ2-3, with D possibly being TRBD2 (5 bases). The TCR comes from a woman aged 25-40 years in good health. CDR3 loop: CASSQVSGTDTQYF. CDR3 bases: TGTGCCAGCAGCCAGGTTAGCGGCACAGATACGCAGTATTTT.